These T cell receptor beta chains were read from a single sample in a study of blood T cell repertoires in COVID-19. Repertoires were generated with immunoSEQ multiplex PCR, while TCRdb's copy carries only in-frame clones and drops some. The data hold about 120,000 clones, with about 89% observed a single time. The sample taken for sequencing was peripheral blood. These receptors were taken from a woman in her seventies with acute or convalescent COVID-19. CDR3s include the opening cysteine and the closing phenylalanine or tryptophan. D genes are given only for firm matches. Size values are once, few and many counts, or a class for expanded clones, and some rows have none.

clone size | D gene | J gene | V gene | CDR3 DNA | CDR3 protein
- | TRBD1 | TRBJ2-7 | TRBV18 | TGTGCCAGCTCTAGCCAGACAGGGTCCTACGAGCAGTACTTC | CASSSQTGSYEQYF
- | - | TRBJ2-3 | TRBV6-5 | TGTGCCAGCAGCAATAGCGGTTCTAGCACAGATACGCAGTATTTT | CASSNSGSSTDTQYF
once | - | TRBJ2-3 | TRBV6-4 | TGTGCCAGCAGCGCCGGGGGGCCGTGGGATACGCAGTATTTT | CASSAGGPWDTQYF
- | - | TRBJ2-5 | TRBV11-3 | TGTGCCAGCAGCCCCCCGGGAGCAGAAGAGACCCAGTACTTC | CASSPPGAEETQYF
- | TRBD1 | TRBJ1-4 | TRBV2 | TGTGCCAAGACAACAGGGGATTCTAATGAAAAACTGTTTTTT | CAKTTGDSNEKLFF
- | TRBD1 | TRBJ1-2 | TRBV6-1 | TGTGCCAGCAGTGAAGCGGCAGGGTGGACAGGGGGATCTGGCTACACCTTC | CASSEAAGWTGGSGYTF
once | - | TRBJ2-3 | TRBV2 | TGTGCCAGCAGTGAGGGCAGGGAAACAGATACGCAGTATTTT | CASSEGRETDTQYF
once | - | TRBJ1-2 | TRBV11-2 | TGTGCCAGCAGCGCACAACGGGCCGGGGTGGGCTACACCTTC | CASSAQRAGVGYTF
- | - | TRBJ1-6 | TRBV12-1 | TGTGCCAGCAGCCCCCCCAGGCTTAGGGGGACAGATAATTCACCCCTCCACTTT | CASSPPRLRGTDNSPLHF
- | TRBD2 | TRBJ2-3 | TRBV5-1 | TGCGCCAGCAACAGCGGGGGGGCAGAAGATACGCAGTATTTT | CASNSGGAEDTQYF
- | TRBD1 | TRBJ2-3 | TRBV28 | TGTGCCAGCAGTATAGAAACAGGGGGACCAGATACGCAGTATTTT | CASSIETGGPDTQYF
- | TRBD2 | TRBJ2-2 | TRBV6-5 | TGTGCCAGCATGGGGGAGGGTGGCGCCGGGGAGCTGTTTTTT | CASMGEGGAGELFF
- | TRBD1 | TRBJ2-1 | TRBV3-1/TRBV3-2 | TGTGCCAGCAGCCCGACAGGGTGGGATGAGCAGTTCTTC | CASSPTGWDEQFF
- | TRBD1 | TRBJ2-1 | TRBV2 | TGTGCCAGCAGTTCAGGACAGGGGAATGAGCAGTTCTTC | CASSSGQGNEQFF
- | - | TRBJ1-4 | TRBV6-5 | TGTGCCAGCAGGGGGCTTAATGAAAAACTGTTTTTT | CASRGLNEKLFF
- | TRBD1 | TRBJ2-7 | TRBV30 | TGTGCCTGGAGTGTTACAGGGGTTCTTGCCGAGCAGTACTTC | CAWSVTGVLAEQYF
- | TRBD1 | TRBJ2-2 | TRBV12-5 | TGTGCTAGTGGCCCCCGACAGGGGAACACCGGGGAGCTGTTTTTT | CASGPRQGNTGELFF
- | - | TRBJ1-1 | TRBV12-3/TRBV12-4 | TGTGCCAGCAGTTTAGTCTCTGAAGCTTTCTTT | CASSLVSEAFF
- | TRBD2 | TRBJ2-7 | TRBV9 | TGTGCCAGCTCCCGCGGGGGTCTGACCTACGAGCAGTACTTC | CASSRGGLTYEQYF
- | TRBD2 | TRBJ2-1 | TRBV7-7 | TGTGCCAGCAGCCGAAACCCCGGGACTAGCGGGGGGGCAAATGAGCAGTTCTTC | CASSRNPGTSGGANEQFF
once | - | TRBJ1-2 | TRBV19 | TGTGCCAGTAGTATAGGGCCAGATCCTAACTATGGCTACACCTTC | CASSIGPDPNYGYTF
- | TRBD1 | TRBJ1-4 | TRBV24-1 | TGTGCCACCAGTGATTTAGTGAGGACAGGTGAAATTGGAAAACTGTTTTTT | CATSDLVRTGEIGKLFF
- | - | TRBJ2-1 | TRBV5-4 | TGTGCCAGCAGCCCCAAAACGGTAGCGCGCAATGAGCAGTTCTTC | CASSPKTVARNEQFF
- | - | TRBJ1-2 | TRBV19 | TGTGCCAGTAGTATCGGGCTGGCAGCCGGGCGGGGCGGCTACACCTTC | CASSIGLAAGRGGYTF
- | TRBD1 | TRBJ1-4 | TRBV5-1 | TGCGCCAGCAGCTTGAAGGGGACAGGGGCTGAAAAACTGTTTTTT | CASSLKGTGAEKLFF
- | - | TRBJ1-2 | TRBV14 | TGTGCCAGCAGCCAAGTATACAGCTATGGCTACACCTTC | CASSQVYSYGYTF
few | - | TRBJ1-2 | TRBV5-1 | TGCGCCAGCAGCTTGGGGCGGCTATATGGCTACACCTTC | CASSLGRLYGYTF
- | - | TRBJ2-1 | TRBV11-3 | TGTGCCAGCAGCTTAGGGGGGGACTCCTACAATGAGCAGTTCTTC | CASSLGGDSYNEQFF
few | TRBD1 | TRBJ1-2 | TRBV30 | TGTGCCTGGAGTAGGTGGGGACAGGGGCACGCTGGCTACACCTTC | CAWSRWGQGHAGYTF
- | - | TRBJ2-7 | TRBV7-9 | TGTGCCAGCACCCCCACCGGGGACTACGAGCAGTACTTC | CASTPTGDYEQYF
- | - | TRBJ2-1 | TRBV9 | TGTGCCAGCAGCGTAGCTGGGGGCCCTAGCTCCTACAATGAGCAGTTCTTC | CASSVAGGPSSYNEQFF
once | - | TRBJ1-2 | TRBV21-1 | TGTGCCAGCAGCGAAAGTGAGTGGGACAGGGGCTACTATGGCTACACCTTC | CASSESEWDRGYYGYTF
- | TRBD2 | TRBJ2-3 | TRBV28 | TGTGCCAGCAGTTTTTCGGGACTAGCGGGAGATACGCAGTATTTT | CASSFSGLAGDTQYF
once | TRBD2 | TRBJ2-5 | TRBV5-1 | TGCGCCAGCAGCCCCATCCCCGGGGGGCAAGAGACCCAGTACTTC | CASSPIPGGQETQYF
- | TRBD1 | TRBJ1-3 | TRBV9 | TGTGCCAGCAGCGACGAGACAGGGGTGGGAAACACCATATATTTT | CASSDETGVGNTIYF
- | TRBD2 | TRBJ2-1 | TRBV29-1 | TGCAGCGTTGCATTTGAGCGGGGGGGCCCCAATGAGCAGTTCTTC | CSVAFERGGPNEQFF
- | - | TRBJ2-1 | TRBV7-2 | TGTGCCAGCACCCAAAATCTAGGCTACAATGAGCAGTTCTTC | CASTQNLGYNEQFF
- | - | TRBJ2-1 | TRBV7-9 | TGTGCCAGCAGCTTCGGGAATGAGCAGTTCTTC | CASSFGNEQFF
- | - | TRBJ2-7 | TRBV10-2 | TGCGCCAGCAGTGACTCGGCTACGCGGGAGCAGTACTTC | CASSDSATREQYF
- | TRBD1 | TRBJ1-4 | TRBV4-1 | TGCGCCAGCAGCCGGACCGGGACAGGGGGTGAAAAACTGTTTTTT | CASSRTGTGGEKLFF
- | - | TRBJ1-1 | TRBV12-1 | TGTGCCAGCAGCTCCCCCGCCGACAGAGCTAACACTGAAGCTTTCTTT | CASSSPADRANTEAFF
- | - | TRBJ1-1 | TRBV7-7 | TGTGCCAGCAGCCCCCCAGAGTCGGGCAGGGAGGCGAACACTGAAGCTTTCTTT | CASSPPESGREANTEAFF
- | - | TRBJ1-4 | TRBV5-5 | TGTGCCAGCAAATACCGGGGGGACAACAGTGAAAAACTGTTTTTT | CASKYRGDNSEKLFF
- | - | TRBJ1-5 | TRBV4-1 | TGCGCCAGCAGCCAAGATAGGGGTGCAAGTTCTTGGAGCAATCAGCCCCAGCATTTT | CASSQDRGASSWSNQPQHF
- | - | TRBJ2-1 | TRBV27 | TGTGCCAGCAGTTTAGCAGGGGCATATGAGCAGTTCTTC | CASSLAGAYEQFF
- | - | TRBJ1-1 | TRBV20-1 | TGCAGTGCTATGGCGGGATCTGAAGCTTTCTTT | CSAMAGSEAFF
- | TRBD1 | TRBJ1-6 | TRBV19 | TGTGCCAGTAGTATTCAGGGGGTAGCACCCCTCCACTTT | CASSIQGVAPLHF
- | - | TRBJ1-1 | TRBV28 | TGTGCCAGCAGGGGGGGGTCAGGCGGAGACACTGAAGCTTTCTTT | CASRGGSGGDTEAFF
few | TRBD1 | TRBJ2-1 | TRBV28 | TGTGCCAGCAAGACAGGGGATGGGGATGAGCAGTTCTTC | CASKTGDGDEQFF
- | - | TRBJ1-1 | TRBV10-2 | TGCGCCAGCAGCCTTTCGAACACTGAAGCTTTCTTT | CASSLSNTEAFF
- | TRBD1 | TRBJ2-2 | TRBV5-1 | TGCGCCAGCAGCCCAGGGACAGTGAACACCGGGGAGCTGTTTTTT | CASSPGTVNTGELFF